Shown below are 10 T cell receptor beta chains from a single sample sequenced in a study of T cell changes during pregnancy in multiple sclerosis (dated by TCRdb to the late 2010s). Library preparation employed the immunoSEQ multiplex PCR assay. What TCRdb holds here is the immuneACCESS table cut down to in-frame rearrangements. Part of the clones is not present; checked against another copy, under half of the missing clones reflect an unresolved V gene, and the others are unexplained. This sample gives over 55,000 clones in total; 89% of them show up just once. The ten largest clonotypes hold about 2.7% of the sample. The sequences come from peripheral blood, collected in the first trimester of pregnancy. The receptors were sampled from a female donor with multiple sclerosis, enrolled in a pregnancy study.

The V gene is TRBV19, the J gene TRBJ2-3, with a possible D match to TRBD1 (5 bases). The CDR3 covers 14 residues. Germline V lookup: CDR1 LNHDA, CDR2 SQIVND (reference sequence). V was pared by 5 bases and J by 6 bases, with 15 bases between. The CDR3 spells CASSSGRDGDTQYF. CDR3 coding DNA: TGTGCCAGTAGTTCCGGCAGGGATGGGGATACGCAGTATTTT. Filled out from reference TRBV19 and TRBJ2-3, the complete variable domain reads DGGITQSPKYLFRKEGQNVTLSCEQNLNHDAMYWYRQDPGQGLRLIYYSQIVNDFQKGDIAEGYSVSREKKESFPLTVTSAQKNPTAFYLCASSSGRDGDTQYFGPGTRLTVL.

V is TRBV12-5 and J is TRBJ2-7, with 7 bases matching TRBD2. V trimming: 5 bases; J trimming: 0 bases; junction bases outside the gene matches: 4. There are 14 residues in the CDR3. In germline, CDR1 is LGHNT, CDR2 FRNRAP. CDR3 amino acids: CASGPGTNSYEQYF. In DNA form, the CDR3 reads TGTGCTAGTGGTCCGGGGACTAACTCCTACGAGCAGTACTTC.

This sequence joins TRBV6-5 and TRBJ1-3; no reliable D call. Trimming shortened V by 0 bases and J by 0 bases, and 6 bases separated the two germline ends. The CDR3 contains 15 residues. Germline CDR1 MNHEY, CDR2 SVGAGI. The CDR3, as DNA: TGTGCCAGCAGTTACTCTGGCCCCTCTGGAAACACCATATATTTT. It yields the protein CASSYSGPSGNTIYF.

This clone was recorded once. This rearrangement joins TRBV18 to TRBJ2-7; weak D call: TRBD2 (6 bases). CDR3 length: 17 amino acids. Trimming cost V 2 bases and J 0 bases, with 17 bases left between them. Germline V gene sequence: CDR1 KGHSH, CDR2 LQKENI. The CDR3 sequence is CASSPSVLATSSYEQYF. The CDR3 DNA follows: TGTGCCAGCTCACCAAGTGTGCTAGCGACGAGCTCCTACGAGCAGTACTTC.

The rearrangement links TRBV7-2 to TRBJ2-1, with a possible D match to TRBD1 (5 bases). Trimming stripped 4 bases from V and 2 bases from J, with 15 bases between. CDR1 and CDR2 (germline): SGHTA, FQGNSA. The CDR3 length is 16 residues. The CDR3 reads CASSSTQGLPYNEQFF. The CDR3 DNA reads as TGTGCCAGCAGCTCGACTCAGGGTTTACCCTACAATGAGCAGTTCTTC.

In this sample, this clone turned up once. The CDR3 nucleotides are TGTGCCTTATCCCGGGACAGGGGTAGGAATGAGCAGTTCTTC. Its protein is CALSRDRGRNEQFF. The chain is built from TRBV30 and TRBJ2-1, with 10 bases aligning to TRBD1. This CDR3 is 14 amino acids long. J gave up 7 bases and V 7 bases, and 10 bases lay outside the gene matches. The germline V gene encodes CDR1 GTSNPN and CDR2 SVGIG (reference sequence).

This chain uses TRBV9 with TRBJ2-7; 9 nucleotides line up with TRBD1. After removal of 0 bases from V and 7 bases from J, the junction contained 8 bases not matched to a gene. The CDR3 loop spans 15 amino acids. In germline, CDR1 is SGDLS, CDR2 YYNGEE. The CDR3 loop is CASSVETGGWREQYF. CDR3 bases: TGTGCCAGCAGCGTAGAAACAGGGGGCTGGAGAGAGCAGTACTTC.

The CDR3 region is CASSLRDSHEKLFF. In DNA form, the CDR3 reads TGTGCCAGCAGCCTCCGGGACAGTCATGAAAAACTGTTTTTT. The rearrangement joins TRBV7-2 to TRBJ1-4, with TRBD1 matching over 7 bases. The CDR3 has 14 residues. V lost 5 bases to trimming and J lost 6 bases; unmatched junction nucleotides: 6. Germline V lookup: CDR1 SGHTA, CDR2 FQGNSA.

CDR3 in DNA: TGTGCCTGGAGGACATGGGACAGAAACATCACTAACTATGGCTACACCTTC. Protein sequence: CAWRTWDRNITNYGYTF. V gene TRBV30 combines with J gene TRBJ1-2; 7 bases align to TRBD1. There are 17 residues in the CDR3. V trimming: 3 bases; J trimming: 0 bases; junction bases outside the gene matches: 13. Per the germline V gene, CDR1 is GTSNPN and CDR2 is SVGIG (reference sequence).

The rearrangement joins TRBV15 to TRBJ2-7; tentatively, D is TRBD1 (6 bases). This CDR3 is built from 15 residues. Germline assignment: CDR1 LNHNV and CDR2 YYDKDF (reference sequence). With 3 bases removed from V and 6 bases from J, the gap between germline ends came to 18 bases. CDR3 in DNA: TGTGCCACCAGCAGGAACAGGGCCTTGGGATTCGAGCAGTACTTC. It codes for CATSRNRALGFEQYF.